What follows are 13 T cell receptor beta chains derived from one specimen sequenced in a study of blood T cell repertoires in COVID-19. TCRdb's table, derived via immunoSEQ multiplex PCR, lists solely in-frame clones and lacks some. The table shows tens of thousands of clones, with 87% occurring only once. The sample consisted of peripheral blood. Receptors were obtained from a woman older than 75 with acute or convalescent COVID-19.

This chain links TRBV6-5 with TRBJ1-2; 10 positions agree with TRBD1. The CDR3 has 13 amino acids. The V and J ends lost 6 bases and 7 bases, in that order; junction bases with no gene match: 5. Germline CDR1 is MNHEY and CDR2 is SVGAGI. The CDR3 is CASRDGQGGGYTF. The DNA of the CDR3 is TGTGCCAGCAGGGATGGACAGGGGGGTGGCTACACCTTC.

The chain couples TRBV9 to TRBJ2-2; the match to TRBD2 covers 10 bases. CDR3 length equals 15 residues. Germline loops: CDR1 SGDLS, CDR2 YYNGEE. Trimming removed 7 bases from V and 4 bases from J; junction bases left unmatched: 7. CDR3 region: CASAPGLAPTGELFF. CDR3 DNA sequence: TGTGCCAGCGCCCCGGGACTAGCGCCCACCGGGGAGCTGTTTTTT.

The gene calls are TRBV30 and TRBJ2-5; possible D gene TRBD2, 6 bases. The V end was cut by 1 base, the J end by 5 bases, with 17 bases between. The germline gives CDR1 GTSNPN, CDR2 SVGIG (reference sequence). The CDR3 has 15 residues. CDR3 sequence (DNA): TGTGCCTGGAGTGCCCCGGGGGTAGCCGGGGAGACCCAGTACTTC. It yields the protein CAWSAPGVAGETQYF.

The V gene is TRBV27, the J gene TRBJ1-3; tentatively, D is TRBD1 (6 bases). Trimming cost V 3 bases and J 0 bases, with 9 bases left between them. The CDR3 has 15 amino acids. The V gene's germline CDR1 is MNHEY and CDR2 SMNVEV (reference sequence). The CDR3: CASSFRGSSGNTIYF. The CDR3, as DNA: TGTGCCAGCAGTTTCAGGGGTAGCTCTGGAAACACCATATATTTT.

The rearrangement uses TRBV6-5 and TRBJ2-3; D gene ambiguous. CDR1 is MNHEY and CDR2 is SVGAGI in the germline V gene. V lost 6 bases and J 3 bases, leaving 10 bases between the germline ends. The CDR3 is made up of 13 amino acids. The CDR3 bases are TGTGCCAGCAGCTACGACGGGACAGATACGCAGTATTTT. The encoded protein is CASSYDGTDTQYF.

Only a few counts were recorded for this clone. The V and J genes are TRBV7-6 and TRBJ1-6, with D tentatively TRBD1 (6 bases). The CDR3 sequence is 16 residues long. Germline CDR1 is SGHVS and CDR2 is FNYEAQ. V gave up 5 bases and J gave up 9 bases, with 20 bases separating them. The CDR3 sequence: CASSPSRAGAGSPLHF. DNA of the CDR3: TGTGCCAGCAGCCCTAGTCGGGCAGGGGCAGGTTCACCCCTCCACTTT.

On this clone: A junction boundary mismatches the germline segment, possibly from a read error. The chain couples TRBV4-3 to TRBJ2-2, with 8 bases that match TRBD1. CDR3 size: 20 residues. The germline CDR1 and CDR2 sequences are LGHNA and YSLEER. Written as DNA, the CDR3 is TGCGCCAGCAACCAAGCCCAGGGGGCGGGCCACCTCGCGAACACCGGGGAGCTGTTTTTT. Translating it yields CASNQAQGAGHLANTGELFF.

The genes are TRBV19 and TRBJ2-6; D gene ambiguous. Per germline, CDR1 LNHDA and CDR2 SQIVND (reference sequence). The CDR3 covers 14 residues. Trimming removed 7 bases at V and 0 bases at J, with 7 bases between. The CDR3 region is CASKPYSGANVLTF. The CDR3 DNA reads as TGTGCCAGTAAGCCGTACTCTGGGGCCAACGTCCTGACTTTC.

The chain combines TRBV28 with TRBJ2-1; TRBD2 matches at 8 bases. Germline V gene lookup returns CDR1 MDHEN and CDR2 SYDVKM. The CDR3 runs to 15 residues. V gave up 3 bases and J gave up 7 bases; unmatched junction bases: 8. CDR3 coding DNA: TGTGCCAGCAGTTTTCTACTGGGCGGGGGGAATGAGCAGTTCTTC. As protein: CASSFLLGGGNEQFF.

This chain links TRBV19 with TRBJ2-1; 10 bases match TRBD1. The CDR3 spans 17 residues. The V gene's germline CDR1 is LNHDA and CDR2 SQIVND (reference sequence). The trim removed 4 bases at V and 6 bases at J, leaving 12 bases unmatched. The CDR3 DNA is TGTGCCAGTAGTAGTCCCTACGACAGGGGGCGACGCAATGAGCAGTTCTTC. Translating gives CASSSPYDRGRRNEQFF. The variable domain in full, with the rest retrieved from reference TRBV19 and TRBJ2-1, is DGGITQSPKYLFRKEGQNVTLSCEQNLNHDAMYWYRQDPGQGLRLIYYSQIVNDFQKGDIAEGYSVSREKKESFPLTVTSAQKNPTAFYLCASSSPYDRGRRNEQFFGPGTRLTVL.

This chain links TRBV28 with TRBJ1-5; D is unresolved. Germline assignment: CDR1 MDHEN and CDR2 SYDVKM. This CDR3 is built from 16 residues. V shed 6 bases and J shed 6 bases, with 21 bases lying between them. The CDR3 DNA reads TGTGCCAGCAGGCTCCGCGTATCGGGAGCAATTCAGCCCCAGCATTTT. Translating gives CASRLRVSGAIQPQHF.

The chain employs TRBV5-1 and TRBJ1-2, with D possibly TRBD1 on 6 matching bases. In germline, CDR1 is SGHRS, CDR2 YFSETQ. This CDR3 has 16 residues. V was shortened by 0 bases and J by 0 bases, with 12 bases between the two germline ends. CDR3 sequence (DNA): TGCGCCAGCAGCTTGGAAACAGGGTTCGCTAACTATGGCTACACCTTC. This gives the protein CASSLETGFANYGYTF. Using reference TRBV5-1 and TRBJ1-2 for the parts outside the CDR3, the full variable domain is KAGVTQTPRYLIKTRGQQVTLSCSPISGHRSVSWYQQTPGQGLQFLFEYFSETQRNKGNFPGRFSGRQFSNSRSEMNVSTLELGDSALYLCASSLETGFANYGYTFGSGTRLTVV.

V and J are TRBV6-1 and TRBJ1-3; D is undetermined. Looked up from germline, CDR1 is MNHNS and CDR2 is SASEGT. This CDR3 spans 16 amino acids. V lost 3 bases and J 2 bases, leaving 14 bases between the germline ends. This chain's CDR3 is CASSDFGGHAGNTIYF. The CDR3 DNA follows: TGTGCCAGCAGTGATTTTGGCGGCCATGCTGGAAACACCATATATTTT.